A single sample gave rise to the 26 T cell receptor beta chains below, sequenced in a study of identical twins. Via MiXCR, TCRdb re-called the 5' RACE reads, giving one row per CDR3 protein. The sample contains 200,000 to 300,000 distinct CDR3 sequences, roughly 13% of which appear only once. These data were likewise used in another study, on yellow fever vaccine responses in identical twins.

Sequenced: memory (CD45RO+) T cells sorted from blood. The receptor set was obtained from a woman younger than 35 in good health.

This chain uses TRBV7-2 with TRBJ2-1; 10 bases fit TRBD2. The CDR3 runs 16 residues. Germline CDR1 SGHTA, CDR2 FQGNSA. After removal of 5 bases from V and 4 bases from J, the junction contained 8 bases not matched to a gene. CDR3 nucleotides: TGTGCCAGCAGCAAGCGGACTAGCGGTTTTTACAATGAGCAGTTCTTC. The encoded protein is CASSKRTSGFYNEQFF.

This clonotype was detected only a few times. The genes are TRBV3-1 and TRBJ2-7; D is perhaps TRBD1 (6 bases). Deletions cut 5 bases from V and 2 bases from J, with 7 bases between. Germline CDR1 reads LGHDT; CDR2 reads YNNKEL (reference sequence). The CDR3 consists of 12 residues. CDR3 sequence (DNA): TGTGCCAGCAGCTACAGGGCCTACGAGCAGTACTTC. Protein sequence: CASSYRAYEQYF.

This clonotype was detected only a few times. The chain recombines TRBV7-9 with TRBJ2-1, with a weak D call TRBD2 (6 bases). The ends were cut back, 6 bases at V and 6 bases at J, with 15 bases in the middle. Germline values: CDR1 SEHNR, CDR2 FQNEAQ (reference sequence). The CDR3 runs to 14 residues. CDR3 amino acids: CASSLGTAFNEQFF. Written as DNA, the CDR3 is TGTGCCAGCAGTCTCGGGACTGCCTTCAATGAGCAGTTCTTC.

This clonotype turned up a few times. Relative to the germline gene, one junction end is altered; a read error may explain this. The V gene is TRBV6-1, the J gene TRBJ2-2, with D perhaps TRBD2 (7 bases). CDR1 and CDR2 from the germline V gene are MNHNS and SASEGT. CDR3 length equals 16 residues. In DNA form, the CDR3 reads TGTGCCAGCAGGGAAGGAGGGGGGGGCTATGCCGGGGAGCTGTTTTTT. Its translation: CASREGGGGYAGELFF.

Ten or more counts support this clonotype. This rearrangement joins TRBV28 to TRBJ1-2, with TRBD1 matching 8 bases. V lost 5 bases and J lost 1; bases outside the gene matches: 6. Germline CDR1 MDHEN, CDR2 SYDVKM. The CDR3 sequence is 15 residues long. The CDR3 protein is CASSPLGQGNYGYTF. The CDR3 DNA reads as TGTGCCAGCAGTCCCCTCGGACAGGGTAACTATGGCTACACCTTC.

In its sample, this clonotype was seen a few times. The chain recombines TRBV7-2 with TRBJ2-3, with D possibly TRBD2 on 6 matching bases. Trimming took 5 bases from V and 2 from J, leaving 11 bases between them. The CDR3 is 14 amino acids. Germline CDR1 SGHTA, CDR2 FQGNSA. CDR3 in amino acids: CASSLQRATDTQYF. In DNA form, the CDR3 reads TGTGCCAGCAGCCTACAGCGGGCCACAGATACGCAGTATTTT.

J is TRBJ2-5 and V is TRBV21-1. TRBV21-1 corresponds to a pseudogene. This CDR3 is built from 10 residues. The CDR3 sequence is CASSKSCKYF. As DNA, the CDR3 is TGTGCCAGCAGCAAAAGTTGCAAGTACTTC.

The rearrangement joins TRBV11-2 to TRBJ2-1; 9 nucleotides line up with TRBD2. The CDR3 is 17 residues long. Germline assignment: CDR1 SGHAT and CDR2 FQNNGV. V lost 1 base, J lost 9 bases, and 13 bases stayed unmatched. In DNA form, the CDR3 reads TGTGCCAGCAGCTTAGCCTCCGTGGCGGGAGGGCGTCCTGAGCAGTTCTTC. Amino acid sequence: CASSLASVAGGRPEQFF.

This rearrangement joins TRBV5-8 to TRBJ2-7; the D call may be TRBD1 or TRBD2 (6 bases each). Germline V gene data show CDR1 as SGHTS and CDR2 as YDEGEE. This CDR3 is built from 15 residues. V was clipped by 2 bases and J by 0 bases, with 12 bases between them. CDR3 sequence: CASSLQGLLSYEQYF. CDR3 sequence (DNA): TGTGCCAGCAGCTTACAGGGACTCCTCTCCTACGAGCAGTACTTC. The whole variable domain, filled in from reference TRBV5-8 and TRBJ2-7, reads EAGVTQSPTHLIKTRGQQATLRCSPISGHTSVYWYQQALGLGLQFLLWYDEGEERNRGNFPPRFSGRQFPNYSSELNVNALELEDSALYLCASSLQGLLSYEQYFGPGTRLTVT.

This clonotype was detected a few times. The chain carries TRBV10-1 and TRBJ2-1; D is possibly TRBD2 (6 bases). The V gene lost 3 bases and the J gene lost 4 bases, with 13 bases spanning the gap. In germline, CDR1 is WNHNN, CDR2 SYGVQD (reference sequence). This CDR3 has 15 residues. CDR3 loop: CASSDGGLRYNEQFF. CDR3 nucleotide sequence: TGCGCCAGCAGTGATGGGGGGTTAAGGTACAATGAGCAGTTCTTC.

This clonotype was detected once. The V call is TRBV6-1, the J call TRBJ2-7; 8 nucleotides match TRBD1. The junction had 8 bases not matched to a gene; V was cut back by 5 bases and J by 2 bases. The length of the CDR3 is 15 residues. CDR1 and CDR2 (germline): MNHNS, SASEGT. CDR3 coding DNA: TGTGCCAGCAGTAGGACAGGGAAAGGACCCTACGAGCAGTACTTC. Encoded protein: CASSRTGKGPYEQYF.

This clonotype turned up a few times. The chain joins TRBV6-2 or TRBV6-3 to TRBJ2-5; maybe TRBD1 (5 bases). The CDR3 extends over 17 amino acids. The germline V gene has CDR1 MNHEY and CDR2 SVGEGT. With 7 bases removed from V and 0 bases from J, the gap between germline ends came to 21 bases. CDR3 residues: CASNALGVRRHQETQYF. The CDR3 DNA follows: TGTGCCAGCAACGCCTTAGGGGTCCGGCGGCACCAAGAGACCCAGTACTTC.

In its sample, this clonotype was seen many times. The chain joins TRBV6-2 or TRBV6-3 to TRBJ2-7; D is ambiguous. Germline V gives CDR1 MNHEY, CDR2 SVGEGT. Deletions cut 7 bases from V and 5 bases from J, with 18 bases between. There are 14 residues in the CDR3. Here the CDR3 DNA reads TGTGCCAGCACCCTTCCTTGGACGAAGGACGAGCAGTACTTC. Residues: CASTLPWTKDEQYF.

This clonotype was observed many times. The chain couples TRBV12-3 or TRBV12-4 to TRBJ2-1; D uncertain. This CDR3 contains 15 residues. Deletions cut 3 bases from V and 1 base from J, with 10 bases between. CDR3 amino acids: CASSFSQTSYNEQFF. The CDR3 coding sequence is TGTGCCAGCAGTTTTTCACAGACATCCTACAATGAGCAGTTCTTC.

This clonotype was seen at least ten times. The V gene is TRBV6-4, the J gene TRBJ2-3, with a tentative D call TRBD1 (5 bases). Germline lookup yields CDR1 MRHNA and CDR2 SNTAGT. This CDR3 comprises 14 residues. V gave up 0 bases and J gave up 1 base, with 5 bases separating them. In DNA form, the CDR3 reads TGTGCCAGCAGTGACTCACAGGGCACAGATACGCAGTATTTT. This sequence encodes CASSDSQGTDTQYF.

This clonotype has only a few counts. The J gene is TRBJ2-1, the V gene TRBV4-1, with D perhaps TRBD2 (5 bases). The V gene's germline CDR1 is MGHRA and CDR2 YSYEKL. Deletions cut 0 bases from V and 6 bases from J, with 9 bases between. The CDR3 consists of 14 residues. CDR3 DNA: TGCGCCAGCAGCCAAGACCCGGGGAGCAATGAGCAGTTCTTC. Amino acid sequence: CASSQDPGSNEQFF.

Only a few counts were recorded for this clonotype. The chain's CDR3 is CASSLDGRRQETQYF. The CDR3 DNA reads as TGTGCCAGCAGCTTAGATGGCAGGCGACAAGAGACCCAGTACTTC. The chain employs TRBV7-2 and TRBJ2-5; D is unresolved. The ends were cut back, 1 base at V and 2 bases at J, with 11 bases in the middle. CDR1 is SGHTA, CDR2 FQGNSA, per germline. The CDR3 runs to 15 residues. Together with reference TRBV7-2 and TRBJ2-5, the CDR3 gives the full variable domain: GAGVSQSPSNKVTEKGKDVELRCDPISGHTALYWYRQSLGQGLEFLIYFQGNSAPDKSGLPSDRFSAERTGGSVSTLTIQRTQQEDSAVYLCASSLDGRRQETQYFGPGTRLLVL.

This clonotype turned up a few times. The V and J genes are TRBV24-1 and TRBJ2-3; unclear D gene. Germline CDR1 and CDR2: KGHDR and SFDVKD. CDR3 length: 12 amino acids. Between the trimmed V and J ends, which lost 4 bases and 5 bases, there was a span of 6 bases. CDR3 region: CATSERRDTQYF. The CDR3 coding sequence is TGTGCCACCAGTGAGAGACGAGATACGCAGTATTTT.

CDR3 loop: CASSLGGWTFFF. In nucleotides, the CDR3 is TGTGCCAGCAGCTTAGGAGGATGGACGTTCTTCTTC. J is TRBJ2-1 and V is TRBV7-2; D uncertain. The V gene lost 1 base and the J gene lost 16 bases, with 14 bases spanning the gap. Germline V gene lookup returns CDR1 SGHTA and CDR2 FQGNSA. The CDR3 is 12 residues long.

V and J are TRBV6-6 and TRBJ1-1, with D maybe TRBD1 (6 bases). The CDR3 is made up of 12 amino acids. Germline values: CDR1 MNHNY, CDR2 SVGAGI (reference sequence). The ends were cut back, 6 bases at V and 5 bases at J, with 10 bases in the middle. CDR3 sequence reads: CASRHQGTEAFF. CDR3 bases: TGTGCCAGCAGACATCAGGGGACTGAAGCTTTCTTT.

The rearrangement links TRBV4-2 to TRBJ2-7, with D unresolved. CDR1 LGHNA and CDR2 YNFKEQ come from the germline V gene. The V end was cut by 1 base, the J end by 5 bases, with 15 bases between. This CDR3 region has 15 residues. The CDR3 spells CASSQAATTSHEQYF. The CDR3 nucleotides are TGTGCCAGCAGCCAAGCCGCGACGACATCCCACGAGCAGTACTTC.

The CDR3 sequence: CASSPTWGSTDTQYF. The CDR3 DNA is TGTGCCAGCAGTCCAACCTGGGGGAGCACAGATACGCAGTATTTT. V is TRBV12-3 or TRBV12-4 and J is TRBJ2-3; D might be TRBD1 or TRBD2, each matching 5 bases. The CDR3 is 15 residues long. Trimming removed 5 bases at V and 0 bases at J, with 12 bases between.

V usage is TRBV10-3 and J usage is TRBJ1-3; a weak D match, TRBD1 (5 bases). The CDR3 contains 15 residues. Trimming left V 5 bases short and J 0 bases short, with 11 bases between. CDR1 ENHRY and CDR2 SYGVKD come from the germline V gene. The DNA for the CDR3 is TGTGCCATCAGTCCGGGACGTACCTCTGGAAACACCATATATTTT. It yields the protein CAISPGRTSGNTIYF.

The chain joins TRBV6-5 to TRBJ1-1, with unresolved D. V was pared by 0 bases and J by 1 base, with 12 bases between. Germline-derived CDR1 and CDR2 are MNHEY and SVGAGI. The CDR3 is 16 residues long. The CDR3 nucleotides are TGTGCCAGCAGTTACTCTTATTCACAAGAGAACACTGAAGCTTTCTTT. Translated, it gives CASSYSYSQENTEAFF.

In this sample, this clonotype turned up a few times. The chain employs TRBV20-1 and TRBJ2-1; tentatively, D is TRBD1 or TRBD2 (6 bases each). The CDR3 totals 15 residues. From germline, CDR1 is DFQATT and CDR2 SNEGSKA (reference sequence). V dropped 3 bases and J dropped 9 bases, with 21 bases sitting between them. Written as DNA, the CDR3 is TGCAGTGCTAGGCGGGATCCAGGGGTGACCGGTGAGCAGTTCTTC. Translation gives CSARRDPGVTGEQFF.

There are a few counts of this clonotype. The chain employs TRBV14 and TRBJ2-6, with TRBD2 matching 7 bases. This CDR3 contains 18 residues. Trimming took 3 bases from V and 0 from J; bases not matched to a gene: 8. The germline V gene has CDR1 SGHDN and CDR2 FVKESK. Here the CDR3 DNA reads TGTGCCAGCAGCCACCGGGGTAGCGGGTACTCTGGGGCCAACGTCCTGACTTTC. Translating gives CASSHRGSGYSGANVLTF. The variable domain in full, with the rest retrieved from reference TRBV14 and TRBJ2-6, is EAGVTQFPSHSVIEKGQTVTLRCDPISGHDNLYWYRRVMGKEIKFLLHFVKESKQDESGMPNNRFLAERTGGTYSTLKVQPAELEDSGVYFCASSHRGSGYSGANVLTFGAGSRLTVL.